This TCR beta chain was identified during a study of blood T cell repertoires in COVID-19. Study-wide background: Samples representing acute and convalescent COVID-19 were sourced from the United States, Italy and Spain. From T cells, B-cell-depleted T cells, or PBMCs came the material, which was cDNA or gDNA.

Sequencing was performed with immunoSEQ multiplex PCR; in TCRdb, only in-frame clones are kept and a portion is missing. The profile shows roughly 220,000 clones, roughly 80% of them singletons. CDR1 SGDLS and CDR2 YYNGEE come from the germline V gene. The V and J ends lost 0 bases and 4 bases, in that order; junction bases with no gene match: 5. The CDR3 extends over 16 amino acids. The chain joins TRBV9 to TRBJ2-1; 9 nucleotides match TRBD2. This sequence originates from a woman under 40 who had recovered from COVID-19. The specimen sequenced was peripheral blood. Here the CDR3 reads CASSVASGTDYNEQFF. DNA of the CDR3: TGTGCCAGCAGCGTAGCTAGCGGGACCGATTACAATGAGCAGTTCTTC.